A selection of T cell receptor beta chains follows, all from one sample in a study of T cell responses to AZD1222 COVID-19 vaccine. Profiling relied on immunoSEQ multiplex PCR, and the TCRdb table lists in-frame clones only, not all of them. The table shows approximately 100,000 clones, with around 90% occurring only once. This material consisted of peripheral blood, taken on day 0 of AZD1222 vaccination. The receptors originated from an adult in good health. Each CDR3 is given without its conserved first and last residue.

>TRBJ1-6|TRBV5-1
ASSPDTPNNSPLH
>TRBJ2-1|TRBV11-3
ASSLAFESSHNEQF
>TRBJ2-5|TRBV5-4
ASSSPQRETQY
>TRBJ1-1|TRBV6-5
ASSRDYMNTEAF
>TRBJ2-3|TRBV7-9
ASSPNHSGGQGDTQY
>TRBJ1-1|TRBV29-1
SVKQGYGEAF
>TRBJ1-3|TRBV5-4
ASSSPVGEVGNTIY
>TRBJ2-2|TRBV5-4
ASRRDRQTGELF
>TRBJ1-5|TRBV2
ASSSQVSDQPQH
>TRBJ1-6|TRBV5-6
ASSSGVNSPLH
>TRBJ1-1|TRBV10-1
ASSSVGDTEAF
>TRBJ1-1|TRBV9
ASSQGAQGTEAF
>TRBJ1-2|TRBV7-9
ASSRTENYGYT
>TRBJ1-2|TRBV7-9
ASSLWTEGYT
>TRBJ1-1|TRBV5-1
ASSAPGQGDTEAF
>TRBJ2-3|TRBV7-9
ASSPGQGLTDTQY
>TRBJ2-3|TRBV2
ASSETETITDTQY
>TRBJ1-6|TRBV13
ASSLGRAQGSPLH
>TRBJ1-1|TRBV7-9
ASTSRYVPEAF
>TRBJ2-2|TRBV4-3
ASNQEGRGTGELF
>TRBJ1-4|TRBV5-1
ASSSSPTGGNEKLF
>TRBJ2-7|TRBV6-5
ASPPSQGGEQY
>TRBJ2-5|TRBV5-4
ASSPGVSRAGETQY
>TRBJ1-2|TRBV29-1
SVQGSGYGYT
>TRBJ2-7|TRBV3-1/TRBV3-2
ASSLLQREQY
>TRBJ1-6|TRBV4-1
ASKPPGSSPLH
>TRBJ2-3|TRBV9
ASSVDNTDTQY
>TRBJ2-7|TRBV19
ASRAHQGLYEQY
>TRBJ2-5|TRBV7-8
ASSLRPGLAEETQY
>TRBJ1-4|TRBV6-5
ASSSRGLIVEKLF
>TRBJ1-1|TRBV7-9
ASTEQGASTEAF